A single T cell receptor (beta chain) is shown here with its context. In the original processing: Amplification of reference gene primers provided the estimated nucleated cell counts. Sequencing used immunoSEQ multiplex PCR; TCRdb keeps in-frame clones, though not all of them. V, J and clone size are those of that table, while D and trimming were read from the DNA. This sample carries about 140,000 clones, 84% of them seen once, and the ten largest clones take 8% to 9%. These data belong to a study of blood T cell repertoires in COVID-19. The germline CDR1 and CDR2 sequences are MNHEY and SVGAGI. V lost 6 bases and J lost 8; bases outside the gene matches: 10. CDR3 length: 15 residues.

This sequence joins TRBV6-5 and TRBJ2-1, with 10 bases lining up with TRBD2. This receptor was identified in a man aged 25-45 years with COVID-19, enrolled during active disease. Material: peripheral blood. The CDR3 bases are TGTGCCAGCAGAGGCCTAGCGGGAGTAAATCATGAGCAGTTCTTC. Translated: CASRGLAGVNHEQFF.